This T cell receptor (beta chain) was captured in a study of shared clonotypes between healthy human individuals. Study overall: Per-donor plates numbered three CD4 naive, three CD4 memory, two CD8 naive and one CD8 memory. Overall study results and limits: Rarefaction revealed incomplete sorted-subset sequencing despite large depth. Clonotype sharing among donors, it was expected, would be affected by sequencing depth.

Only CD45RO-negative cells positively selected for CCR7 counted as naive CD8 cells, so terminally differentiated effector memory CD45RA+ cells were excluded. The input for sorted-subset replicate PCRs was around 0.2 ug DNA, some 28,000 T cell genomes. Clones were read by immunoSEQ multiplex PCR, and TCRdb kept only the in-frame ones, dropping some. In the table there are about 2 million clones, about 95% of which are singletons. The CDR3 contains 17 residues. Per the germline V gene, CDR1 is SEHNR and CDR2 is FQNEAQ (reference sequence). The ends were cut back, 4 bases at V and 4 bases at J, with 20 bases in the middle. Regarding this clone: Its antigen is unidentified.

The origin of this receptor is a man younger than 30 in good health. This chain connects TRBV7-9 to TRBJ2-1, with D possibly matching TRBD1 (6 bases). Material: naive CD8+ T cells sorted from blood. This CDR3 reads CASSYTGLGSWYNEQFF. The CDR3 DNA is TGTGCCAGCAGCTATACAGGGCTAGGATCTTGGTACAATGAGCAGTTCTTC.